Shown below are 20 T cell receptor beta chains from a single sample sequenced in a study of cytomegalovirus exposure and HLA in healthy donors (dated by TCRdb to the late 2010s). The method was the immunoSEQ multiplex PCR assay. The multiplex PCR relied on a mix of 60 forward primers for TCR Vbeta segments and 13 reverse primers for TCR Jbeta segments. This immuneACCESS table, as held by TCRdb, lists in-frame sequences with V and J called but not all clones. Of the missing ones, under half trace to an unresolved V gene in checked studies; the others have no known cause. In all, the sample holds over 200,000 clones, and more than 60% of those were seen once. Roughly 2.5% of the sample lies in the top ten. What was sequenced was PBMCs. These receptors came from a woman aged 55 to 70 in good health and CMV-seropositive.

This sequence joins TRBV28 and TRBJ1-2, with 8 bases that match TRBD1. The CDR3 consists of 16 residues. V gave up 7 bases and J gave up 3 bases; unmatched junction bases: 13. CDR1 is MDHEN, CDR2 SYDVKM, per germline. DNA for the CDR3: TGTGCCAGCAAGGGGGGGGCCTCAGGGGGCGACTATGGCTACACCTTC. It encodes CASKGGASGGDYGYTF.

CDR3 nucleotide sequence: TGTGCCAGCACCCTAGGGGGACTAGCGGATTACGAGCAGTACTTC. This translates into CASTLGGLADYEQYF. This chain uses TRBV7-9 with TRBJ2-7; the match to TRBD2 covers 11 bases. Germline V lookup: CDR1 SEHNR, CDR2 FQNEAQ (reference sequence). This CDR3 is built from 15 residues. The V and J ends lost 7 bases and 4 bases, in that order; junction bases with no gene match: 9.

The V gene is TRBV10-3, the J gene TRBJ2-7; 12 positions agree with TRBD2. V trimming: 3 bases; J trimming: 4 bases; junction bases outside the gene matches: 7. The CDR3 has 16 residues. Germline CDR1 and CDR2: ENHRY and SYGVKD. CDR3 in DNA: TGTGCCATCAGTGACCCGACTAGCGGGAGTTTGTACGAGCAGTACTTC. It yields the protein CAISDPTSGSLYEQYF.

The genes are TRBV28 and TRBJ1-2; 8 bases align to TRBD1. Germline V CDR1 and CDR2: MDHEN, SYDVKM. This CDR3 spans 12 amino acids. Trimming removed 8 bases from V and 6 bases from J; junction bases left unmatched: 5. CDR3 protein: CASQGQANGYTF. The CDR3, as DNA: TGTGCCAGCCAGGGACAGGCTAATGGCTACACCTTC.

The V call is TRBV5-1, the J call TRBJ1-5; 8 bases align to TRBD1. CDR3 size: 15 residues. V shed 1 base, J shed 7 bases, and the junction held 7 bases outside the gene matches. The germline CDR1 and CDR2 sequences are SGHRS and YFSETQ. The CDR3 DNA sequence: TGCGCCAGCAGCTTGACGACAGGGGTGGAACAGCCCCAGCATTTT. Residues: CASSLTTGVEQPQHF.

The chain carries TRBV11-3 and TRBJ2-5; tentative D call: TRBD2 (6 bases). The CDR3 consists of 14 residues. With 7 bases removed from V and 4 bases from J, the gap between germline ends came to 16 bases. CDR1 is SGHNT, CDR2 YENEEA, per germline. The CDR3 spells CASKAGTDGETQYF. The CDR3 region has the DNA TGTGCCAGCAAGGCCGGGACTGATGGAGAGACCCAGTACTTC.

This chain connects TRBV7-9 to TRBJ2-2; TRBD2 matches 9 bases. CDR1 and CDR2 from the germline V gene are SEHNR and FQNEAQ (reference sequence). V lost 4 bases, J lost 2 bases, and 5 bases stayed unmatched. This CDR3 has 16 residues. CDR3 coding DNA: TGTGCCAGCAGCTGGCAGACTAGCGGAAACACCGGGGAGCTGTTTTTT. As protein: CASSWQTSGNTGELFF.

The J gene is TRBJ2-3, the V gene TRBV12-2; TRBD2, the D gene given by the table, was not confirmed from the DNA. TRBV12-2 is deemed a pseudogene. The CDR3 contains 15 residues. CDR3 sequence (DNA): TGTGCAAGTCGCTTATGGACTAGAGCCTCGGATACGCAGTATTTT. Its protein product is CASRLWTRASDTQYF.

The CDR3 spells CASSLSGQSGTEAFF. In DNA form, the CDR3 reads TGTGCCAGCAGCTTGAGTGGTCAATCAGGGACTGAAGCTTTCTTT. This chain uses TRBV9 with TRBJ1-1; weak D call: TRBD1 (5 bases). With 4 bases removed from V and 5 bases from J, the gap between germline ends came to 18 bases. The CDR3 is 15 amino acids. Germline V gene data show CDR1 as SGDLS and CDR2 as YYNGEE.

The chain joins TRBV11-2 to TRBJ2-7; 8 bases are shared with TRBD1. V trimming: 2 bases; J trimming: 1 base; junction bases outside the gene matches: 7. From germline, CDR1 is SGHAT and CDR2 FQNNGV. CDR3 size: 16 residues. DNA of the CDR3: TGTGCCAGCAGCTTACCACAGGGGGTGAATTCCTACGAGCAGTACTTC. This gives the protein CASSLPQGVNSYEQYF.

The chain employs TRBV5-8 and TRBJ2-5; 8 bases line up with TRBD1. Gene TRBJ2-7 matches the end of the DNA better, so the J call may be wrong. CDR1 is SGHTS and CDR2 is YDEGEE in the germline V gene. CDR3 length: 17 amino acids. CDR3 DNA: TGTGCCAGCAGCTTGGCCGTCTCCTCACAGGGGGTCCACGAGCAGTACTTC. Protein sequence: CASSLAVSSQGVHEQYF.

V and J are TRBV4-3 and TRBJ1-6; no clear D gene. Germline V lookup: CDR1 LGHNA, CDR2 YSLEER. V lost 3 bases, J lost 4 bases, and 16 bases lay in between. CDR3 length: 17 residues. The CDR3 region is CASSQAWRVRYNSPLHF. The CDR3 DNA reads as TGCGCCAGCAGCCAGGCCTGGCGGGTCCGGTATAATTCACCCCTCCACTTT.

This chain joins TRBV19 and TRBJ2-1, with D possibly TRBD2 on 6 matching bases. There are 14 residues in the CDR3. V lost 3 bases and J 9 bases, leaving 15 bases between the germline ends. Germline CDR1 is LNHDA and CDR2 is SQIVND (reference sequence). The CDR3: CASSMELVGGEQFF. Written as DNA, the CDR3 is TGTGCCAGTAGTATGGAGCTAGTCGGGGGTGAGCAGTTCTTC.

This clone showed up just once. The chain employs TRBV6-5 and TRBJ1-2, with D possibly matching TRBD1 (5 bases). The CDR3 runs to 14 residues. Looked up from germline, CDR1 is MNHEY and CDR2 is SVGAGI. The germline V and J ends were trimmed by 0 bases and 7 bases, with 12 bases remaining between them. The CDR3 DNA reads as TGTGCCAGCAGTTACTCGTCAGGGCAGGGTGGCTACACCTTC. It encodes CASSYSSGQGGYTF.

The chain uses TRBV5-1 and TRBJ1-1, with 11 bases aligning to TRBD1. CDR1 is SGHRS and CDR2 is YFSETQ in the germline V gene. After removal of 4 bases from V and 0 bases from J, the junction contained 5 bases not matched to a gene. This CDR3 has 16 residues. The CDR3 reads CASSIGTGGMNTEAFF. DNA of the CDR3: TGCGCCAGCAGCATAGGGACAGGGGGGATGAACACTGAAGCTTTCTTT.

The V gene is TRBV5-1, the J gene TRBJ2-3; 12 positions match TRBD2. Germline CDR1 reads SGHRS; CDR2 reads YFSETQ. The CDR3 has 15 amino acids. After removal of 3 bases from V and 3 bases from J, the junction contained 2 bases not matched to a gene. CDR3 residues: CASSYLAGGTDTQYF. The CDR3 DNA reads as TGCGCCAGCAGCTACCTAGCGGGAGGGACAGATACGCAGTATTTT.

The chain employs TRBV18 and TRBJ1-1, with 8 bases aligning to TRBD1. Germline CDR1 and CDR2: KGHSH and LQKENI. The trim removed 8 bases at V and 1 base at J, leaving 6 bases unmatched. The CDR3 covers 14 residues. The CDR3: CASTPGTGNTEAFF. The CDR3 bases are TGTGCCAGCACCCCCGGGACAGGGAACACTGAAGCTTTCTTT.

This clone has just one count. V is TRBV27 and J is TRBJ2-5, with a weak D call TRBD1 (6 bases). This CDR3 has 14 amino acids. Trimming cost V 4 bases and J 0 bases, with 9 bases left between them. Germline V gene lookup returns CDR1 MNHEY and CDR2 SMNVEV (reference sequence). DNA for the CDR3: TGTGCCAGCAGTTCGACAGGTCACCAAGAGACCCAGTACTTC. Protein: CASSSTGHQETQYF.

V and J are TRBV14 and TRBJ2-2, with D possibly being TRBD2 (7 bases). Germline lookup yields CDR1 SGHDN and CDR2 FVKESK. Trimming took 5 bases from V and 3 from J, leaving 25 bases between them. This CDR3 contains 19 residues. The CDR3 loop reads CASSGKKAGAVLYTGELFF. CDR3 sequence (DNA): TGTGCCAGCAGCGGCAAAAAGGCGGGGGCAGTCCTTTACACCGGGGAGCTGTTTTTT.

This clone was counted a single time. DNA of the CDR3: TGTGCCAGCAGTTACTCGAATCCGACAGGGGGTCAGCCCCAGCATTTT. Translated: CASSYSNPTGGQPQHF. This rearrangement joins TRBV6-5 to TRBJ1-5; 9 nucleotides match TRBD1. Germline-derived CDR1 and CDR2 are MNHEY and SVGAGI. CDR3 length: 16 amino acids. The trim removed 0 bases at V and 6 bases at J, leaving 6 bases unmatched.